Below, one TCR beta chain is given with its context. The PCR ran on 60 Vbeta and 13 Jbeta primers. Using immunoSEQ multiplex PCR, the repertoire was profiled, and TCRdb retains in-frame clones only, with some absent. This sample has approximately 100,000 clones, with 65% to 80% found just once. V lost 4 bases and J 0 bases, leaving 19 bases between the germline ends. The germline gives CDR1 GTSNPN, CDR2 SVGIG (reference sequence). The CDR3 has 17 amino acids. This sample was included in a study of cytomegalovirus exposure and HLA in healthy donors. The source material was PBMCs. This rearrangement joins TRBV30 to TRBJ1-3; D possibly corresponds to TRBD1 (6 bases). This receptor was identified in a man aged 50 to 60 in good health and CMV-seronegative. The chain's CDR3 is CAWNLKGGGLSGNTIYF. CDR3 nucleotide sequence: TGTGCCTGGAACCTCAAGGGGGGAGGGCTCTCTGGAAACACCATATATTTT.